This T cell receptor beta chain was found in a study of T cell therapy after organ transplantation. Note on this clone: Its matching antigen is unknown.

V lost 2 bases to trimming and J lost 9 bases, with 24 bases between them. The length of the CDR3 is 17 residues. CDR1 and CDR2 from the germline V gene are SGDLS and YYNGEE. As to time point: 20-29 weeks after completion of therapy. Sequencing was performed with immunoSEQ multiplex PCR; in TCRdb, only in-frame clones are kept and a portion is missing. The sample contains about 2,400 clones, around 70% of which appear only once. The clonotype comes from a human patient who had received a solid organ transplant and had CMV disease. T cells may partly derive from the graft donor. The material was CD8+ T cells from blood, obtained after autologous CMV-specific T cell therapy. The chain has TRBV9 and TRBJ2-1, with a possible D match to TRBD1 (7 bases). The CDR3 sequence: CASSVRSGGLLYGEQFF. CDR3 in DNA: TGTGCCAGCAGCGTGCGATCAGGGGGGCTCTTATACGGTGAGCAGTTCTTC.